This T cell receptor (beta chain) emerged from a study of tumor and adjacent non-tumor tissue in lung cancer. General study results and limits: Top 100 clones took a larger repertoire share in normal lung.

A modified ARM-PCR protocol with three rounds of nested PCR amplified TCRbeta. One entry per CDR3 protein, called by TCRdb with MiXCR from the multiplex PCR reads. The table lists more than 120,000 distinct CDR3 sequences, approximately 66% of them singletons. Notes on this clonotype: Its antigen is still unknown. A read error may produce the germline difference seen at one junction end.

CDR1 is MNHNY and CDR2 is SVGAGI in the germline V gene (reference sequence). This CDR3 contains 16 residues. The template was RNA from unsorted bulk tissue. This TCR was sampled from a man aged 55 to 69 with small cell lung cancer. The chain couples TRBV6-6 to TRBJ2-3, with D possibly being TRBD2 (5 bases). Specimen: lung tumor tissue. CDR3: CASCYMVEVARHTQYF. CDR3 coding DNA: TGTGCCAGCTGTTACATGGTGGAGGTAGCCAGGCATACGCAGTATTTT.